This T cell receptor beta chain is from a study of shared clonotypes between healthy human individuals. Findings and limits, study-wide: Only a few donors were included, so the genetic and exposure-history diversity represented was limited. Across a few donors, naive CD4 shared 5% to 6%, naive CD8 more than 3%, memory CD4 roughly 2.1%, memory CD8 around 0.36%.

A remark on this clone: What it recognizes is unknown.

Clones were read by immunoSEQ multiplex PCR, and TCRdb kept only the in-frame ones, dropping some. The sample contains approximately 530,000 clones, roughly 95% of which appear only once. Germline V gives CDR1 MDHEN, CDR2 SYDVKM. CDR3 length: 16 amino acids. Trimming pared 7 bases from V and 6 bases from J, leaving 24 bases between. The chain uses TRBV28 and TRBJ1-1; D unresolved. The clonotype originates from a woman in her 30s in good health. Sequenced sample: naive CD4+ T cells sorted from blood. The subset: CD45RA+ positively selected. The chain's CDR3 is CASTPGGRILISEAFF. The CDR3 coding sequence is TGTGCCAGCACACCCGGTGGGAGGATACTAATTTCTGAAGCTTTCTTT.